This T cell receptor beta chain is from a study of cytomegalovirus exposure and HLA in healthy donors. Study-wide results and limits: Associated with HLA alleles at 0.05 false discovery rate in a later analysis were approximately 17,000 TCR beta sequences.

The germline V gene encodes CDR1 MRHNA and CDR2 SNTAGT. The CDR3 runs to 13 residues. V gave up 5 bases and J gave up 3 bases, with 8 bases separating them. As for this clone: No antigen is known for it.

PCR involved 60 Vbeta and 13 Jbeta primers. TCRdb's copy holds only in-frame clones and misses some; the assay was immunoSEQ multiplex PCR. This table has some 130,000 clones, about 80% appearing once. The chain joins TRBV6-4 to TRBJ1-5; D is uncertain. The sample taken for sequencing was PBMCs. This TCR was sampled from a woman in her forties or fifties in good health and CMV-seronegative. CDR3 amino acids: CASSPEDNQPQHF. The CDR3 DNA reads TGTGCCAGCAGTCCCGAGGACAATCAGCCCCAGCATTTT.